The present TCR beta chain was sequenced within a study of human T cells and chemical hapten exposure. V lost 4 bases, J lost 4 bases, and 14 bases lay in between. Looked up from germline, CDR1 is SGHRS and CDR2 is YFSETQ. The CDR3 has 14 amino acids. Documented time point: patch test 3, about 24 weeks after DPC sensitization. This sample's treatment: therapeutic diphenylcyclopropenone sensitization with weekly scalp DPC. TCRdb re-derived calls from the RACE reads in MiXCR, one entry per CDR3 protein. The sample contains about 200,000 distinct CDR3 sequences, around 25% of which appear only once. Here the sequenced sample was whole blood, taken in connection with sensitization to the hapten diphenylcyclopropenone (DPC). This TCR derives from a woman between 40 and 50 years old with alopecia areata. Some clones in this sample may be carry-over from other donors' samples. This sequence joins TRBV5-1 and TRBJ1-1; TRBD1 might be the D (6 bases). DNA for the CDR3: TGCGCCAGCAGCCTAACGACAGGAAGCACTGAAGCTTTCTTT. The encoded protein is CASSLTTGSTEAFF.